This is a list of T cell receptor beta chains from one sample in a study of T cell changes during pregnancy in multiple sclerosis. The protocol was immunoSEQ multiplex PCR, while the TCRdb copy is restricted to in-frame clones and leaves out a portion. The sample lists about 20,000 clones; around 89% were seen once. The input for sequencing was CD8+ T cells from peripheral blood mononuclear cells, taken in the second trimester of pregnancy. All receptors come from a female donor in good health, enrolled as a control in a pregnancy study. Both conserved end residues are trimmed from each CDR3. Fields, in order: J gene, V gene, CDR3 protein.

J gene: TRBJ2-1; V gene: TRBV6-4; CDR3 protein: ASSPGTSNEQF
J gene: TRBJ2-7; V gene: TRBV6-1; CDR3 protein: ASSEIPGASGTGANEQY
J gene: TRBJ2-1; V gene: TRBV10-1; CDR3 protein: ASSESARDFYNEQF
J gene: TRBJ2-7; V gene: TRBV6-1; CDR3 protein: ASFGAGFYEQY
J gene: TRBJ1-1; V gene: TRBV4-1; CDR3 protein: ASSQDKLTGRGTEAF
J gene: TRBJ1-1; V gene: TRBV7-9; CDR3 protein: ASRSTGLNTEAF
J gene: TRBJ2-1; V gene: TRBV9; CDR3 protein: ASSPQGGVYNEQF
J gene: TRBJ2-5; V gene: TRBV6-1; CDR3 protein: ASNSGEQETQY
J gene: TRBJ1-1; V gene: TRBV5-6; CDR3 protein: ASSPRGTGGLSTEAF
J gene: TRBJ2-2; V gene: TRBV6-6; CDR3 protein: ASSSPGSNTGELF
J gene: TRBJ2-7; V gene: TRBV28; CDR3 protein: ASNPVLTVGEQY
J gene: TRBJ2-1; V gene: TRBV5-1; CDR3 protein: ASGRTTSPYNEQF
J gene: TRBJ1-2; V gene: TRBV9; CDR3 protein: ASSALGGSRGYT
J gene: TRBJ2-5; V gene: TRBV7-7; CDR3 protein: ASSLFDGTGKETQY
J gene: TRBJ2-7; V gene: TRBV5-4; CDR3 protein: ASSPDRGPYEQY
J gene: TRBJ2-5; V gene: TRBV4-1; CDR3 protein: ASSQASQVETQY
J gene: TRBJ1-5; V gene: TRBV19; CDR3 protein: ASRQGGNQPQH
J gene: TRBJ1-2; V gene: TRBV29-1; CDR3 protein: SVAGTEQGYT
J gene: TRBJ1-5; V gene: TRBV19; CDR3 protein: ASSISGSGQPQH
J gene: TRBJ2-5; V gene: TRBV2; CDR3 protein: ASLGLAEETQY
J gene: TRBJ1-1; V gene: TRBV10-3; CDR3 protein: AISESTGSTEAF
J gene: TRBJ2-3; V gene: TRBV6-4; CDR3 protein: ASSPSGSGTDTQY
J gene: TRBJ2-5; V gene: TRBV5-1; CDR3 protein: ASSSGTSGGETQY
J gene: TRBJ1-2; V gene: TRBV2; CDR3 protein: ASEGQLTNYGYT
J gene: TRBJ1-1; V gene: TRBV27; CDR3 protein: ASSFGGYTEAF
J gene: TRBJ2-1; V gene: TRBV5-6; CDR3 protein: ASSQGLAGYKQF
J gene: TRBJ2-7; V gene: TRBV4-1; CDR3 protein: ASSQVGLAGGAIEQY
J gene: NA; V gene: TRBV6-1; CDR3 protein: ASSAGTGGSYEQY
J gene: TRBJ2-6; V gene: TRBV7-6; CDR3 protein: ASSHGRGQGASGANVLT
J gene: TRBJ2-7; V gene: TRBV4-2; CDR3 protein: ASSQDASGGAGEQY
J gene: TRBJ2-7; V gene: TRBV4-1; CDR3 protein: ASSQVFPGQGFDEQY
J gene: TRBJ2-3; V gene: TRBV6-4; CDR3 protein: ASSALAGRADTQY
J gene: TRBJ2-1; V gene: TRBV5-1; CDR3 protein: ASSPVPDPSVANEQF
J gene: TRBJ2-7; V gene: TRBV28; CDR3 protein: ASSSPIISGSYEQY
J gene: TRBJ2-1; V gene: TRBV5-8; CDR3 protein: ASSPGLAEQF
J gene: TRBJ2-2; V gene: TRBV6-4; CDR3 protein: ASSAGDTGELF
J gene: TRBJ2-1; V gene: TRBV7-9; CDR3 protein: ASSQGLAGRRGEQF
J gene: TRBJ2-7; V gene: TRBV10-3; CDR3 protein: AISDSLGTSSTYEQY
J gene: TRBJ1-3; V gene: TRBV11-2; CDR3 protein: ASSLQFGQGRTGNTIY
J gene: TRBJ1-1; V gene: TRBV7-9; CDR3 protein: ASSHPGGGGNTEAF
J gene: TRBJ2-1; V gene: TRBV7-9; CDR3 protein: ASSPLAGPYNEQF
J gene: TRBJ2-7; V gene: TRBV11-2; CDR3 protein: ASSLDLSGYSYEQY
J gene: TRBJ2-1; V gene: TRBV11-2; CDR3 protein: ASSLASRLAGGDEQF
J gene: TRBJ2-3; V gene: TRBV11-2; CDR3 protein: ASRWTEEDTQY
J gene: TRBJ2-5; V gene: TRBV28; CDR3 protein: ASRTGQGARTQY
J gene: TRBJ2-1; V gene: TRBV6-4; CDR3 protein: ASSSGTSGGEAQF
J gene: TRBJ2-2; V gene: TRBV6-1; CDR3 protein: ASSLQGDTGELF
J gene: TRBJ2-1; V gene: TRBV5-4; CDR3 protein: ASSSRLAGVENEQF
J gene: TRBJ2-1; V gene: TRBV7-9; CDR3 protein: ASSQEGRGRDYEQF
J gene: TRBJ2-1; V gene: TRBV28; CDR3 protein: ASKGRLEQF
J gene: TRBJ2-1; V gene: TRBV28; CDR3 protein: ATQGERYNEQF
J gene: TRBJ2-3; V gene: TRBV6-5; CDR3 protein: ASSYTTLSTDTQY
J gene: TRBJ2-5; V gene: TRBV2; CDR3 protein: ASLGRQGQETQY
J gene: TRBJ1-2; V gene: TRBV11-2; CDR3 protein: ASSPRDREAYGYT
J gene: TRBJ2-7; V gene: TRBV21-1; CDR3 protein: ASLYEQY
J gene: TRBJ2-7; V gene: TRBV5-1; CDR3 protein: ASSFGTSGDSYEQY